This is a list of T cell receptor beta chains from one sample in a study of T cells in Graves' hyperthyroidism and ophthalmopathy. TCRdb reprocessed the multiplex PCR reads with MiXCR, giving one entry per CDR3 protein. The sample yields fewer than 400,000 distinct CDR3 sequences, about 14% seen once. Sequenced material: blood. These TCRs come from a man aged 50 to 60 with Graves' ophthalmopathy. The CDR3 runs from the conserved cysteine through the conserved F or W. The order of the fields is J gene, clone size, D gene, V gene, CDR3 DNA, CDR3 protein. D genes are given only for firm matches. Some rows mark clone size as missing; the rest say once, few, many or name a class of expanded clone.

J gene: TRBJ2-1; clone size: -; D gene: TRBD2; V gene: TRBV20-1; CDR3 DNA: TGCAGTGCCCCGCCGGGACTAGCAGCGACCAATGAGCAGTTCTTC; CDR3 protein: CSAPPGLAATNEQFF
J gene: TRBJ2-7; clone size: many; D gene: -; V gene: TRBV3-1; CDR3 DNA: TGTGCCAGCAGCGCGTGGGCGGAAGGCGTCTACGAGCAGTACTTC; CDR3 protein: CASSAWAEGVYEQYF
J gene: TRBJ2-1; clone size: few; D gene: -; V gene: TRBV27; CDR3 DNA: TGTGCCGGCAGTTTAAGTAGCGAATACGAGCAGTTCTTC; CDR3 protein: CAGSLSSEYEQFF
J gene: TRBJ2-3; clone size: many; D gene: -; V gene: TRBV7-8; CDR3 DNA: TGTGCCAGCAGCCCAATACAGGGCAGCGGCACAGATACGCAGTATTTT; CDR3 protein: CASSPIQGSGTDTQYF
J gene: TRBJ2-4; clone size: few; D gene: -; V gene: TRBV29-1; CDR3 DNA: TGCAGCGTTGTAGTGGGGGTTGACATTCAGTACTTC; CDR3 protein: CSVVVGVDIQYF
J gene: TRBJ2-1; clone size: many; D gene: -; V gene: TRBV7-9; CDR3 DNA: TGTGCCAGCAGTCCCTTTCGGACACCTTTCAATGAGCAGTTCTTC; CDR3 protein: CASSPFRTPFNEQFF
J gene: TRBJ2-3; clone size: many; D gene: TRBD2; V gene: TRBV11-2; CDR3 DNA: TGTGCCAGCAGCACTAGACTAGCGGGAGCATCAGATACGCAGTATTTT; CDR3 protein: CASSTRLAGASDTQYF
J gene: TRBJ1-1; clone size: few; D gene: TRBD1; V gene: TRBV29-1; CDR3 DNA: TGCAGCGTCACCGGGACAGGGGGCCCTGAAGCTTTCTTT; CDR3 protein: CSVTGTGGPEAFF
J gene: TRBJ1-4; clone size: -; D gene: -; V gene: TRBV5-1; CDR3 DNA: TGCGCCAGCAGCTTGGGAGGGGTTGAAAAACTGTTTTTT; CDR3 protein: CASSLGGVEKLFF
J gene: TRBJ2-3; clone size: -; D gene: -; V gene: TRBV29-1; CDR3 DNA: TGCAGCGGGATTCGGCAGGGTAAAGATACGCAGTATTTT; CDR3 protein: CSGIRQGKDTQYF
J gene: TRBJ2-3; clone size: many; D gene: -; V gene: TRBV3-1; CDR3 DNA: TGTGCCAGCAGCCAGTTGTCAGGGGCGCTTGGAGATACGCAGTATTTT; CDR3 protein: CASSQLSGALGDTQYF
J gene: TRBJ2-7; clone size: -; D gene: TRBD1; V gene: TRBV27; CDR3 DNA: TGTGCCAGCAGCCGACTCGACAGGGAGGAGCAGTACTTC; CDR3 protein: CASSRLDREEQYF
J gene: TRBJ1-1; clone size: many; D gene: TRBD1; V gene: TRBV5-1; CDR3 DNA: TGCGCCAGCAGCACCAGGACAGGGGCGGAGGCTGAAGCTTTCTTT; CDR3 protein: CASSTRTGAEAEAFF
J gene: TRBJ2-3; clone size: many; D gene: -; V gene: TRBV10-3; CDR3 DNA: TGTGCCATCAGTGCGGGGCGCCCAAGCACAGATACGCAGTATTTT; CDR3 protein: CAISAGRPSTDTQYF
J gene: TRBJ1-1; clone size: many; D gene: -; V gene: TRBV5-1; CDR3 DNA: TGCGCCAGCAGCTTGGTCGTCGGCCCCGAGAACACTGAAGCTTTCTTT; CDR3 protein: CASSLVVGPENTEAFF
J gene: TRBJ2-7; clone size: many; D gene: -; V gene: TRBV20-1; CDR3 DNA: TGCAGTGCTAGAACACCCAGGGTCCCCTACGAGCAGTACTTC; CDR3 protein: CSARTPRVPYEQYF
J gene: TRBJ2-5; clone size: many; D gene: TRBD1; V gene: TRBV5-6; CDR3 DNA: TGTGCCAGCAGCTCAGTGGCAGGGGGATTCCAAGAGACCCAGTACTTC; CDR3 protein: CASSSVAGGFQETQYF
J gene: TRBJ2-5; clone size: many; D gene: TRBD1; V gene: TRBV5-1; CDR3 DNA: TGCGCCAGCAGCAACGGACAGGGCACAAAAGAGACCCAGTACTTC; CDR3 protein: CASSNGQGTKETQYF
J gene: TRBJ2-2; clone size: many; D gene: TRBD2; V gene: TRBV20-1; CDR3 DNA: TGCAGTGCCCTAGCGGATGGATTGAACACCGGGGAGCTGTTTTTT; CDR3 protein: CSALADGLNTGELFF
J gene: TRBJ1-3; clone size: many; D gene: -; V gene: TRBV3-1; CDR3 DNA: TGTGCCAGCAGCCAACGGGGGGCCCTCTCTGGAAACACCATATATTTT; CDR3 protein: CASSQRGALSGNTIYF
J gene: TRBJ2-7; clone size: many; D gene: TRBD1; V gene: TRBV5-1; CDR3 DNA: TGCGCCAGCAGCTTGGGACAGGGAAACCACGAGCAGTACTTC; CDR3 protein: CASSLGQGNHEQYF
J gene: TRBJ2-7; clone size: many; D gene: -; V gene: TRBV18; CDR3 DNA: TGTGCCAGCTCCCGAGGACTCCGCTCCTACGAGCAGTACTTC; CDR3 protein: CASSRGLRSYEQYF
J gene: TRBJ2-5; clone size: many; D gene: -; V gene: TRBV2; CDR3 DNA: TGTGCCAGCAGATTCGACCAAAACCAAGAGACCCAGTACTTC; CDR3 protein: CASRFDQNQETQYF
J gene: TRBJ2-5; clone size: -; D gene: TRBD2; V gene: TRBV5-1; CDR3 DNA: TGCGCCAGCAGCTTTACTAGCGGTAAAGAGACCCAGTACTTC; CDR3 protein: CASSFTSGKETQYF
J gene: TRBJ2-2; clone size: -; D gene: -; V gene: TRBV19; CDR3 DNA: TGTGCCAGCAGATCCGGGGAGCTGTTTTTT; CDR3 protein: CASRSGELFF
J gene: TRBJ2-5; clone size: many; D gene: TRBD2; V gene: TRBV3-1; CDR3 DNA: TGTGCCAGCAGTCCGATTAGCGGGACGTCGAAAGAGACCCAGTACTTC; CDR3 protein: CASSPISGTSKETQYF
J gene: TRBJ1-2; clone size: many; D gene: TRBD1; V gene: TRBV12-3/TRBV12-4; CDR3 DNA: TGTGCCAGCAGTTTTGGGGGACAGGGAGCTGGCTACACCTTC; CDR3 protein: CASSFGGQGAGYTF
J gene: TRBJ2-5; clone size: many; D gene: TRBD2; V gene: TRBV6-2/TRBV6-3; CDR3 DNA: TGTGCCAGCAGTTACCTGACTAGCGGGAGGGAGACCCAGTACTTC; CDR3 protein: CASSYLTSGRETQYF
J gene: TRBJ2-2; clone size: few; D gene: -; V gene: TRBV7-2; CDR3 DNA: TGTGCCAGCAGCTTAGGTTCTGGCGGGGAGCTGTTTTTT; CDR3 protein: CASSLGSGGELFF
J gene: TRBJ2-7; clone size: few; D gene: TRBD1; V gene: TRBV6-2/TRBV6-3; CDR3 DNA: TGTGCCAGCAGTTACTACGTCTCGCTAGACAGGGGAGAGCACGAGCAGTACTTC; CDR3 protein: CASSYYVSLDRGEHEQYF
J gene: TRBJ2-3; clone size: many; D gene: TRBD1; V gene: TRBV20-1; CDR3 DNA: TGCAGTGCGGAACGGGACAGGCTCACAGATACGCAGTATTTT; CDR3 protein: CSAERDRLTDTQYF
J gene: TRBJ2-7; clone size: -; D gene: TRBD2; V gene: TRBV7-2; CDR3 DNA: TGTGCCAGCAGCTTAGTCGGCGGGAGGGTTCGCTACGAGCAGTACTTC; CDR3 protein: CASSLVGGRVRYEQYF
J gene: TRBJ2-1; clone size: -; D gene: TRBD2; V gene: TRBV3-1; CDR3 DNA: TGTGCCAGCAGCCGGGCTAGCGGGAAGAATGAGCAGTTCTTC; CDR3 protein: CASSRASGKNEQFF
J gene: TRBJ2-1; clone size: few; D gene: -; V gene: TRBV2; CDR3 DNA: TGTGCCAGCAGTTCACCAGGGGGGCGTATGAATGAGCAGTTCTTC; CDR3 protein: CASSSPGGRMNEQFF
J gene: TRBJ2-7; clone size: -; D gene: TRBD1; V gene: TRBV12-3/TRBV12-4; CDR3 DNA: TGTGCCAGCAGTTTTCGGTCAGGGGGTTACGAGCAGTACTTC; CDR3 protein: CASSFRSGGYEQYF
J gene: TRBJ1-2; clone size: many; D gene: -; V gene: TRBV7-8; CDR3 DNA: TGTGCCAGCAGCTTGTATGGCTCGGGAGTGCGGTATGGCTACACCTTC; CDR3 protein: CASSLYGSGVRYGYTF
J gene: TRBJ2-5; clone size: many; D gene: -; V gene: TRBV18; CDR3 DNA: TGTGCCAGCTCGCCCCTAGGCCTCCGGGAGACCCAGTACTTC; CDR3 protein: CASSPLGLRETQYF
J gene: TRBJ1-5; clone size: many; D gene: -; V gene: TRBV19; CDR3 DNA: TGTGCCAGTAGGGGGACGGCGGTTAGTCAGCCCCAGCATTTT; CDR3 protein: CASRGTAVSQPQHF
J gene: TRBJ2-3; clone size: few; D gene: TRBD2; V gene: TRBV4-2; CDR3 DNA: TGTGCCAGCAGCCAAGATTCAGCGGGAGGCCCGATAGCTAGCACAGATACGCAGTATTTT; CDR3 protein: CASSQDSAGGPIASTDTQYF
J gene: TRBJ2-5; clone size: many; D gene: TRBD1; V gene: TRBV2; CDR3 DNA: TGTGCCAGCGTACTACAGGGGGGCCAAGAGACCCAGTACTTC; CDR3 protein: CASVLQGGQETQYF
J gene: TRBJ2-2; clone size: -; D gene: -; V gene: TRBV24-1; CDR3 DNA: TGTGCCACCAGTGGCAACCAAGCTCTGGTATCCGGGGAGCTGTTTTTT; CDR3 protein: CATSGNQALVSGELFF
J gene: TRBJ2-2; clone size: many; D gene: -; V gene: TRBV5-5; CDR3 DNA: TGTGCCAGCAGTCAATACAGGACGGCTGCCGGGGAGCTGTTTTTT; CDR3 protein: CASSQYRTAAGELFF
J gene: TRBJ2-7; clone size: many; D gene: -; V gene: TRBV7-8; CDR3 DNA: TGTGCCAGCAGCCCCGGGGGTTGGGCCTACGAGCAGTACTTC; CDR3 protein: CASSPGGWAYEQYF
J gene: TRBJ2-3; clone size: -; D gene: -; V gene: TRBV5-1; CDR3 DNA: TGCGCCAGCAGCTTGGAGGTAGGGGTGGGACAAGATACGCAGTATTTT; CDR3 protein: CASSLEVGVGQDTQYF
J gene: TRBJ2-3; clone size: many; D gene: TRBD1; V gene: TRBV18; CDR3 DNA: TGTGCCAGCTCACGGGACAGGTTCACAGATACGCAGTATTTT; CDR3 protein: CASSRDRFTDTQYF
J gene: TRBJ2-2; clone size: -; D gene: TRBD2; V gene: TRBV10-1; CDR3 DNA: TGCGCCAGCAGTGAGTCTAGACTAGCGACGTCGAGGACCGGGGAGCTGTTTTTT; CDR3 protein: CASSESRLATSRTGELFF
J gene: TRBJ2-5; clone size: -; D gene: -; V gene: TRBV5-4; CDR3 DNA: TGTGCCAGCAGCTTGGAAAGCTGGGAGACCCAGTACTTC; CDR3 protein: CASSLESWETQYF
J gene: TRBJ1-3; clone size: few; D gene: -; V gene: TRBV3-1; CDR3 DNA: TGTGCCAGCAGCCAAGAATACAGGGTTAGCTCTGGAAACACCATATATTTT; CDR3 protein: CASSQEYRVSSGNTIYF
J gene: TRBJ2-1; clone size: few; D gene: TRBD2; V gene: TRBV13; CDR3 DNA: TGTGCCAGCAGCGCCGCGGGAGGGAACTACAATGAGCAGTTCTTC; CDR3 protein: CASSAAGGNYNEQFF
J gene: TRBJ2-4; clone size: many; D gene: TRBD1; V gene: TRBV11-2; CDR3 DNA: TGTGCCAGCAGCCCAGACAGGGGAGTGTCGTACATTCAGTACTTC; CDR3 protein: CASSPDRGVSYIQYF
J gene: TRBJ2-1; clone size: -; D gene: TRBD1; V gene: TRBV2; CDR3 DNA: TGTGCCAGCAGAGTGCGGACAGGGGGCGTTGAGCAGTTCTTC; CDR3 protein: CASRVRTGGVEQFF
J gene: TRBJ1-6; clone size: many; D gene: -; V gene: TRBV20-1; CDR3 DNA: TGCAGTGCTAGAGGGGGGGAAAATTCACCCCTCCACTTT; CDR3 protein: CSARGGENSPLHF
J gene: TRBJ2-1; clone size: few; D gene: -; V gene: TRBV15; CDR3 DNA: TGTGCCACCAGCAGTGGGGACGGGGTTTACAATGAGCAGTTCTTC; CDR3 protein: CATSSGDGVYNEQFF
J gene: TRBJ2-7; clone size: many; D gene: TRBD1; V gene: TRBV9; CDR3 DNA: TGTGCCAGCAGCGCGGGACAGGGGGTCTCCTACGAGCAGTACTTC; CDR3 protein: CASSAGQGVSYEQYF
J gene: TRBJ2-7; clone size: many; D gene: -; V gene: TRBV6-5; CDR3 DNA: TGTGCCAGCAGTTACGGGCAACCCTCCTACGAGCAGTACTTC; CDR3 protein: CASSYGQPSYEQYF
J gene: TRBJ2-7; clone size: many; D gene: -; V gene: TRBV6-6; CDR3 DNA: TGTGCCAGCAGTTACGACACCAACCCCTCCTACGAGCAGTACTTC; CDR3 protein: CASSYDTNPSYEQYF
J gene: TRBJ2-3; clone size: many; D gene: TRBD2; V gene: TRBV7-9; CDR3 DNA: TGTGCCAGCAGCTTAGGAGGAGCGGGACCAGATACGCAGTATTTT; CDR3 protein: CASSLGGAGPDTQYF
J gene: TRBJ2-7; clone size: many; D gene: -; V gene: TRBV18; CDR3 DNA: TGTGCCAGCTCACGAAGAGAGACCTACGAGCAGTACTTC; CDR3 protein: CASSRRETYEQYF
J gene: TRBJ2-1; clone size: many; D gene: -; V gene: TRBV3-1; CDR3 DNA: TGTGCCAGCAGCCGCGAAGGGATCCGGGACCGGGACAATGAGCAGTTCTTC; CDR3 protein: CASSREGIRDRDNEQFF